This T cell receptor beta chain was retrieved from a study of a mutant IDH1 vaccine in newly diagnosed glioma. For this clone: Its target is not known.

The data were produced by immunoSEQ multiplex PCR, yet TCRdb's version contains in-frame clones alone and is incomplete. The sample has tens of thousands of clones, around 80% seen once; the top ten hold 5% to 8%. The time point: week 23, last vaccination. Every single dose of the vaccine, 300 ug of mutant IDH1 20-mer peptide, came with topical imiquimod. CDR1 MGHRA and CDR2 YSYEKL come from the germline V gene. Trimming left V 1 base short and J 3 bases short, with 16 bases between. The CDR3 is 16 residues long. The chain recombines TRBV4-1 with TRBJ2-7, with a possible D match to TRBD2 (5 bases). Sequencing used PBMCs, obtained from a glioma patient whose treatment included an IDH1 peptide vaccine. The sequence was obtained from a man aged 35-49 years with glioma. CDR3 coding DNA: TGCGCCAGCAGCCAAGGGAGCGGCAGTAATAACTACGAGCAGTACTTC. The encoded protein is CASSQGSGSNNYEQYF.